Shown below are 22 T cell receptor beta chains from a single sample sequenced in a study of T cells in Graves' hyperthyroidism and ophthalmopathy. There were TCR beta CDR3 regions amplified from RNA transcripts. In the first-round RT-PCR of the TCR CDR3, the HTBI primer set was used. TCRdb itself ran the multiplex PCR reads through MiXCR, one entry per CDR3 protein. Among roughly 420,000 distinct CDR3 sequences listed, around 14% were seen once. The sample taken for sequencing was blood. These receptors came from a woman under 30 with Graves' hyperthyroidism.

This clonotype appeared many times. The gene calls are TRBV30 and TRBJ1-4, with D unresolved. Trimming shortened V by 0 bases and J by 7 bases, and 9 bases separated the two germline ends. Germline V gene data show CDR1 as GTSNPN and CDR2 as SVGIG (reference sequence). There are 13 residues in the CDR3. CDR3 nucleotide sequence: TGTGCCTGGAGTGTTCCCCTCGGTGAAAAACTGTTTTTT. It translates to CAWSVPLGEKLFF.

In this sample, this clonotype turned up many times. The rearrangement links TRBV24-1 to TRBJ2-5; 11 nucleotides line up with TRBD1. The CDR3 spans 17 residues. The V segment lost 1 base and the J segment 1 base; nucleotides outside the gene matches: 4. Per germline, CDR1 KGHDR and CDR2 SFDVKD. This chain's CDR3 is CATSDLGTGGPQETQYF. For the CDR3, the DNA is TGTGCCACCAGTGATTTAGGGACAGGGGGTCCCCAAGAGACCCAGTACTTC.

The rearrangement uses TRBV2 and TRBJ1-1; 8 bases line up with TRBD1. V lost 6 bases to trimming and J lost 4 bases; unmatched junction nucleotides: 10. This CDR3 has 15 residues. CDR1 is SNHLY, CDR2 FYNNEI, per germline. The CDR3 bases are TGTGCCAGCAGCTTTCAACAGGGGGTAGGCACTGAAGCTTTCTTT. Translated: CASSFQQGVGTEAFF.

This clonotype was seen a handful of times. The chain has TRBV3-1 and TRBJ1-2; D remains ambiguous. This CDR3 contains 11 residues. The germline CDR1 and CDR2 sequences are LGHDT and YNNKEL (reference sequence). V was trimmed by 6 bases and J by 8 bases, leaving 10 bases between them. The CDR3: CASSGAGGYTF. The DNA of the CDR3 is TGTGCCAGCAGTGGAGCTGGGGGCTACACCTTC. Together with reference TRBV3-1 and TRBJ1-2, the CDR3 gives the full variable domain: DTAVSQTPKYLVTQMGNDKSIKCEQNLGHDTMYWYKQDSKKFLKIMFSYNNKELIINETVPNRFSPKSPDKAHLNLHINSLELGDSAVYFCASSGAGGYTFGSGTRLTVV.

This clonotype has a single count. V gene TRBV11-2 combines with J gene TRBJ2-7; D ambiguous. Germline values: CDR1 SGHAT, CDR2 FQNNGV. The CDR3 runs to 11 residues. Trimming pared 5 bases from V and 7 bases from J, leaving 9 bases between. This chain's CDR3 is CASSRSREQYF. Here the CDR3 DNA reads TGTGCCAGCAGCCGATCGAGGGAGCAGTACTTC.

The rearrangement links TRBV7-6 to TRBJ2-7; 12 bases map to TRBD1. With 2 bases clipped from V and 3 bases from J, the junction kept 5 bases outside the gene matches. The CDR3 is 16 residues long. Germline V gives CDR1 SGHVS, CDR2 FNYEAQ. CDR3: CASSLTGQGAGYEQYF. DNA of the CDR3: TGTGCCAGCAGCTTAACGGGACAGGGGGCCGGCTACGAGCAGTACTTC.

Many counts were recorded for this clonotype. This chain joins TRBV7-2 and TRBJ2-1; D is perhaps TRBD1 (6 bases). The germline V and J ends were trimmed by 4 bases and 9 bases, with 13 bases remaining between them. From germline, CDR1 is SGHTA and CDR2 FQGNSA. The CDR3 spans 13 residues. DNA of the CDR3: TGTGCCAGCAGCTCCCACAGGGAAGGTGAGCAGTTCTTC. Residues: CASSSHREGEQFF.

This chain links TRBV19 with TRBJ1-2; 7 bases are shared with TRBD1. Germline loops: CDR1 LNHDA, CDR2 SQIVND (reference sequence). The CDR3 is 15 residues long. The J segment lost 5 bases and the V segment lost 4 bases, leaving 10 bases of the junction unmatched. The CDR3, as DNA: TGTGCCAGTAGTAATCCCGGGACAGACTTATATGGCTACACCTTC. It translates to CASSNPGTDLYGYTF.

The genes are TRBV6-2 or TRBV6-3 and TRBJ2-3, with 8 bases matching TRBD2. Germline V CDR1 and CDR2: MNHEY, SVGEGT. This CDR3 is built from 18 residues. V shed 0 bases and J 6 bases; nucleotides not matched to a gene: 14. The DNA of the CDR3 is TGTGCCAGCAGTTACTCGAGGGCGGGGGGCCGCTCGTTGGATACGCAGTATTTT. Translation gives CASSYSRAGGRSLDTQYF.

This clonotype was found many times. The chain combines TRBV30 with TRBJ1-1; 7 nucleotides line up with TRBD1. Germline V gene data show CDR1 as GTSNPN and CDR2 as SVGIG (reference sequence). The CDR3 runs to 13 residues. After removal of 5 bases from V and 3 bases from J, the junction contained 6 bases not matched to a gene. In nucleotides, the CDR3 is TGTGCCTGGCGAAAACAGGGGTACACTGAAGCTTTCTTT. Protein: CAWRKQGYTEAFF.

This clonotype came up once. V and J are TRBV12-3 or TRBV12-4 and TRBJ2-7, with D possibly being TRBD1 or TRBD2 (5 bases each). V was pared by 6 bases and J by 2 bases, with 14 bases between. This CDR3 region has 14 residues. CDR3 in amino acids: CASSLGTATYEQYF. The CDR3 DNA is TGTGCCAGCAGCTTGGGGACGGCTACCTACGAGCAGTACTTC.

This clonotype was observed a handful of times. The rearrangement uses TRBV4-1 and TRBJ2-3; D remains unclear. The CDR3 extends over 14 amino acids. With 11 bases removed from V and 2 bases from J, the gap between germline ends came to 17 bases. Germline CDR1 and CDR2: MGHRA and YSYEKL. CDR3 DNA sequence: TGCGCCTCCCGGAGAGGATGGGTCACAGATACGCAGTATTTT. Translated, it gives CASRRGWVTDTQYF.

This clonotype showed up just once. This chain joins TRBV25-1 and TRBJ2-2, with D perhaps matching TRBD1 (5 bases). The ends were cut back, 1 base at V and 2 bases at J, with 11 bases in the middle. The CDR3 contains 16 residues. CDR1 and CDR2 (germline): MGHDK, SYGVNS. DNA for the CDR3: TGTGCCAGCAGTGAATGGAAGGGGTTAAACACCGGGGAGCTGTTTTTT. Translating it yields CASSEWKGLNTGELFF.

The V call is TRBV5-1, the J call TRBJ2-3; D tentatively fits TRBD1 or TRBD2 (6 bases each). The CDR3 is 18 amino acids. Germline values: CDR1 SGHRS, CDR2 YFSETQ. V was pared by 0 bases and J by 6 bases, with 23 bases between. The CDR3 DNA sequence: TGCGCCAGCAGCTTGGAGGGGGGTTATAGGGGCGACTCCGATACGCAGTATTTT. Translating gives CASSLEGGYRGDSDTQYF.

About this clonotype itself: Being one base from a much bigger clone, this may be a read error. This chain connects TRBV7-3 to TRBJ2-1, with D possibly TRBD2 on 6 matching bases. The germline V gene has CDR1 SGHTA and CDR2 FQGTGA. CDR3 size: 16 residues. CDR3 sequence reads: CVSSPTAGSSYNEQFF. CDR3 sequence (DNA): TGTGTCAGCAGCCCCACCGCCGGGAGCTCCTACAATGAGCAGTTCTTC.

This clonotype was detected many times. The chain uses TRBV27 and TRBJ2-1; 9 bases match TRBD1. In germline, CDR1 is MNHEY, CDR2 SMNVEV (reference sequence). The CDR3 has 17 residues. The V and J ends lost 8 bases and 3 bases, in that order; junction bases with no gene match: 14. The CDR3 sequence is CASAFLGQGIGYNEQFF. The CDR3 nucleotides are TGTGCCAGCGCTTTCCTCGGACAGGGGATTGGCTACAATGAGCAGTTCTTC.

This clonotype was picked up a small number of times. The chain couples TRBV6-1 to TRBJ1-2; 7 bases align to TRBD1. The CDR3 extends over 13 amino acids. Germline V gene data show CDR1 as MNHNS and CDR2 as SASEGT. V shed 8 bases, J shed 4 bases, and the junction held 7 bases outside the gene matches. CDR3 sequence: CASGRGRIYGYTF. The DNA of the CDR3 is TGTGCCAGCGGTAGGGGGCGCATCTATGGCTACACCTTC.

This clonotype occurred many times. V and J are TRBV7-9 and TRBJ2-3; 7 nucleotides match TRBD1. This CDR3 has 15 amino acids. From germline, CDR1 is SEHNR and CDR2 FQNEAQ (reference sequence). Trimming took 4 bases from V and 4 from J; bases not matched to a gene: 8. This CDR3 reads CASSYHRGAADTQYF. Written as DNA, the CDR3 is TGTGCCAGCAGCTACCACAGGGGCGCAGCAGATACGCAGTATTTT.

This clonotype showed up many times. The chain uses TRBV6-2 or TRBV6-3 and TRBJ1-5; 9 bases line up with TRBD1. The V and J ends lost 5 bases and 6 bases, in that order; junction bases with no gene match: 8. CDR1 and CDR2 from the germline V gene are MNHEY and SVGEGT. CDR3 length: 15 amino acids. The CDR3 region has the DNA TGTGCCAGCAGTACACCCGGGACAGGGACTCAGCCCCAGCATTTT. Amino acid sequence: CASSTPGTGTQPQHF.

The sample holds many counts of this clonotype. The V gene is TRBV30, the J gene TRBJ2-3, with D possibly called TRBD1 or TRBD2 (5 bases each). The V gene's germline CDR1 is GTSNPN and CDR2 SVGIG (reference sequence). This CDR3 is 16 amino acids long. V lost 1 base, J lost 2 bases, and 16 bases lay in between. CDR3 DNA sequence: TGTGCCTGGAGTGGTCCCCTCCCGGGACCCACAGATACGCAGTATTTT. Amino acids: CAWSGPLPGPTDTQYF.

The chain recombines TRBV5-1 with TRBJ2-3, with 7 bases aligning to TRBD2. The J segment lost 3 bases and the V segment lost 0 bases, leaving 7 bases of the junction unmatched. The CDR3 is 16 residues long. Germline CDR1 is SGHRS and CDR2 is YFSETQ. CDR3 sequence: CASSLERGGGTDTQYF. The CDR3 DNA reads TGCGCCAGCAGCTTGGAGCGGGGTGGAGGGACAGATACGCAGTATTTT.

The sample holds many counts of this clonotype. The rearrangement links TRBV15 to TRBJ2-1; D remains unclear. V was clipped by 1 base and J by 4 bases, with 8 bases between them. The CDR3 loop spans 14 amino acids. The germline V gene has CDR1 LNHNV and CDR2 YYDKDF (reference sequence). CDR3 sequence (DNA): TGTGCCACCAGCAGAGTAGGCTATTACAATGAGCAGTTCTTC. This encodes CATSRVGYYNEQFF.